These 17 T cell receptor beta chains share one sample of origin, sequenced in a study of long-term antiretroviral therapy in people with HIV. A v3.0 immunoSEQ assay was performed at survey level. Data came from immunoSEQ multiplex PCR; TCRdb stores just in-frame clones and leaves some out. The table lists some 40,000 clones, 80% to 85% of them singletons. The sequences come from unsorted PBMCs, collected 1 year after starting antiretroviral therapy. The source of these receptors is a man in his late teens or twenties with HIV.

The rearrangement links TRBV27 to TRBJ1-2; D ambiguous. The CDR3 sequence is 13 residues long. Trimming left V 5 bases short and J 5 bases short, with 12 bases between. Germline-derived CDR1 and CDR2 are MNHEY and SMNVEV (reference sequence). Written as DNA, the CDR3 is TGTGCCAGCAGTATCGACAAGTTTTATGGCTACACCTTC. Amino acids: CASSIDKFYGYTF.

By proportion, this clone is medium-sized. The chain has TRBV28 and TRBJ2-7, with TRBD1 matching over 9 bases. Germline V lookup: CDR1 MDHEN, CDR2 SYDVKM. CDR3 length: 15 residues. Germline trimming cut 4 bases from V and 1 base from J; bases unmatched to any gene: 5. CDR3 sequence reads: CASSSTGGESYEQYF. CDR3 nucleotides: TGTGCCAGCAGTTCGACAGGGGGAGAGTCCTACGAGCAGTACTTC.

The chain couples TRBV21-1 to TRBJ2-7. TRBV21-1 is described as a pseudogene. This CDR3 comprises 14 residues. The CDR3, as DNA: TGTGCCGGCAGCATACCCGATTTGAACTACGAGCAGTACTTC. Translating it yields CAGSIPDLNYEQYF.

The CDR3 bases are TGTGCCAGCAGCGCGACCGTGGGTGGGAACACTGAAGCTTTCTTT. Translating gives CASSATVGGNTEAFF. The chain recombines TRBV7-6 with TRBJ1-1; the D is unclear. V was shortened by 5 bases and J by 1 base, with 14 bases between the two germline ends. The germline CDR1 and CDR2 sequences are SGHVS and FNYEAQ. The CDR3 has 15 amino acids.

The rearrangement uses TRBV6-5 and TRBJ1-1; no clear D. Germline CDR1 MNHEY, CDR2 SVGAGI. This CDR3 has 14 amino acids. Between the trimmed V and J ends, which lost 4 bases and 0 bases, there was a span of 9 bases. The CDR3 coding sequence is TGTGCCAGCAGTTTGACATCAGTGAACACTGAAGCTTTCTTT. It yields the protein CASSLTSVNTEAFF.

The genes are TRBV6-5 and TRBJ2-7, with D unclear. V lost 3 bases and J lost 8, with 8 bases in between. Looked up from germline, CDR1 is MNHEY and CDR2 is SVGAGI. The CDR3 totals 11 residues. Here the CDR3 DNA reads TGTGCCAGCAGTTATTCAGGACAGCAGTACTTC. It translates to CASSYSGQQYF.

V and J are TRBV7-6 and TRBJ1-5; no definite D call. Trimming took off 5 bases at V and 6 bases at J, with 8 bases between the two ends. This CDR3 is 12 amino acids long. Germline CDR1 and CDR2: SGHVS and FNYEAQ. The CDR3: CASSLPGQPQHF. In DNA, the CDR3 is TGTGCCAGCAGCCTCCCTGGTCAGCCCCAGCATTTT.

The genes are TRBV27 and TRBJ2-1; 7 bases are shared with TRBD2. Germline V gives CDR1 MNHEY, CDR2 SMNVEV (reference sequence). V was pared by 2 bases and J by 7 bases, with 5 bases of the junction left unmatched. The CDR3 loop spans 14 amino acids. The CDR3 DNA reads TGTGCCAGCAGTTTAAGCGGGGTCCCTAATGAGCAGTTCTTC. Translating it yields CASSLSGVPNEQFF.

The CDR3 DNA reads TGTGCCAGCAGTTACGCCCGGATCGGGACACACTATGGCTACACCTTC. It codes for CASSYARIGTHYGYTF. V gene TRBV6-5 combines with J gene TRBJ1-2; D might be TRBD1 (6 bases). V was trimmed by 2 bases and J by 3 bases, leaving 16 bases between them. This CDR3 contains 16 residues. Per germline, CDR1 MNHEY and CDR2 SVGAGI.

This clone was observed a single time. The chain carries TRBV19 and TRBJ1-5, with D tentatively TRBD1 (5 bases). Germline CDR1 LNHDA, CDR2 SQIVND (reference sequence). The V end lost 8 bases, the J end lost 7 bases, and 21 bases lay between the germline ends. The CDR3 contains 15 residues. The CDR3 bases are TGTGCCAGTTCAGTCCCGGGGGGGTTCCGGCAGCCCCAGCATTTT. As protein: CASSVPGGFRQPQHF. The full variable domain, completed using reference TRBV19 and TRBJ1-5, is DGGITQSPKYLFRKEGQNVTLSCEQNLNHDAMYWYRQDPGQGLRLIYYSQIVNDFQKGDIAEGYSVSREKKESFPLTVTSAQKNPTAFYLCASSVPGGFRQPQHFGDGTRLSIL.

V gene TRBV28 combines with J gene TRBJ2-7; 9 bases are a match to TRBD1. V gave up 4 bases and J gave up 4 bases; unmatched junction bases: 14. In germline, CDR1 is MDHEN, CDR2 SYDVKM. The CDR3 is made up of 17 amino acids. DNA for the CDR3: TGTGCCAGCAGTTCCGCCTTGGGACAGGGCTTCGCTTACGAGCAGTACTTC. Protein sequence: CASSSALGQGFAYEQYF.

This clone has only one observation. The chain links TRBV10-3 to TRBJ2-3, with 8 bases aligning to TRBD2. With V trimmed by 6 bases and J by 3 bases, 5 bases remained unmatched. The CDR3 is 14 residues long. From germline, CDR1 is ENHRY and CDR2 SYGVKD. The CDR3 here is CAIRASGRTDTQYF. In DNA form, the CDR3 reads TGTGCCATCAGGGCCAGCGGGAGAACAGATACGCAGTATTTT.

The chain employs TRBV27 and TRBJ1-2; D is unclear. Trimming shortened V by 3 bases and J by 1 base, and 9 bases separated the two germline ends. The CDR3 length is 14 residues. The germline CDR1 and CDR2 sequences are MNHEY and SMNVEV (reference sequence). The CDR3 region has the DNA TGTGCCAGCAGTTTCCTGGCGGGTAACTATGGCTACACCTTC. Translated: CASSFLAGNYGYTF.

This chain connects TRBV10-1 to TRBJ2-1, with TRBD2 as a possible D gene (5 bases). Germline V lookup: CDR1 WNHNN, CDR2 SYGVQD (reference sequence). Trimming took off 5 bases at V and 9 bases at J, with 14 bases between the two ends. This CDR3 is 13 amino acids long. The CDR3 here is CASSQKSRGEQFF. The CDR3 region has the DNA TGCGCCAGCAGTCAAAAAAGCCGGGGTGAGCAGTTCTTC.

The chain employs TRBV7-9 and TRBJ2-5; 11 nucleotides match TRBD2. V was pared by 3 bases and J by 1 base, with 4 bases of the junction left unmatched. In germline, CDR1 is SEHNR, CDR2 FQNEAQ (reference sequence). The CDR3 runs 16 residues. The DNA for the CDR3 is TGTGCCAGCAGCTTTGGACTAGCGGGCTTCCAAGAGACCCAGTACTTC. Amino acids: CASSFGLAGFQETQYF.

V is TRBV9 and J is TRBJ1-5; D is possibly TRBD1 (5 bases). V was cut by 3 bases and J by 0 bases, with 7 bases left in between. Germline V lookup: CDR1 SGDLS, CDR2 YYNGEE. The length of the CDR3 is 14 residues. The CDR3 nucleotides are TGTGCCAGCAGCGGGGACGGTAGCAATCAGCCCCAGCATTTT. Translated, it gives CASSGDGSNQPQHF. Full variable domain (remainder filled in from reference TRBV9 and TRBJ1-5): DSGVTQTPKHLITATGQRVTLRCSPRSGDLSVYWYQQSLDQGLQFLIQYYNGEERAKGNILERFSAQQFPDLHSELNLSSLELGDSALYFCASSGDGSNQPQHFGDGTRLSIL.

The V gene is TRBV9, the J gene TRBJ2-1; weak D call: TRBD2 (5 bases). Per germline, CDR1 SGDLS and CDR2 YYNGEE. V lost 0 bases, J lost 0 bases, and 10 bases lay in between. The CDR3 extends over 16 amino acids. The CDR3 nucleotides read TGTGCCAGCAGCGTAGGGGCGGGCTTCTCCTACAATGAGCAGTTCTTC. Protein sequence: CASSVGAGFSYNEQFF.